This is a list of T cell receptor beta chains from one sample in a study of cytomegalovirus exposure and HLA in healthy donors. This table comes from immunoSEQ multiplex PCR, and its TCRdb copy is limited to in-frame clones, with some not included. The sample lists 150,000 or so clones, approximately 85% occurring once. The sequenced sample was PBMCs. Every receptor here comes from a woman aged 18-29 years in good health and CMV-seronegative. Each CDR3 is given with its conserved first and last residue. D genes are given only for firm matches. The size field is filled for only some rows; it gives once, few, many or a size class.

abundance	v_gene	d_gene	j_gene	CDR3nt	CDR3aa
.	TRBV7-2	TRBD1	TRBJ2-7	TGTGCCAGCAGCCTTACAGGGGGCAGTAGTTCCTACGAGCAGTACTTC	CASSLTGGSSSYEQYF
.	TRBV7-9	.	TRBJ1-1	TGTGCCAGCAGCTTACGGGGGAACACTGAAGCTTTCTTT	CASSLRGNTEAFF
.	TRBV6-5	TRBD2	TRBJ2-1	TGTGCCAGCAGTTACTCGACGGGGGGGGATGAGCAGTTCTTC	CASSYSTGGDEQFF
.	TRBV11-2	.	TRBJ1-6	TGTGCCAGCAGTCGTGGGCCGACTAATTCACCCCTCCACTTT	CASSRGPTNSPLHF
.	TRBV7-2	.	TRBJ2-1	TGTGCCAGCAGCTTAGCGGGCATCTACAATGAGCAGTTCTTC	CASSLAGIYNEQFF
.	TRBV7-2	.	TRBJ2-5	TGTGCCAGCAGCTCCCCTAGACTTAGCCCAGAGACCCAGTACTTC	CASSSPRLSPETQYF
.	TRBV19	TRBD2	TRBJ2-7	TGTGCCAGTAGTATCCGCGGGAGTCGGTACGAGCAGTACTTC	CASSIRGSRYEQYF
.	TRBV9	.	TRBJ2-5	TGTGCCAGCAGCACCCGGGACTCCCTCTGGGAGACCCAGTACTTC	CASSTRDSLWETQYF
.	TRBV4-3	.	TRBJ1-5	TGCGCCAGCAGCCAACAGAGCAATCAGCCCCAGCATTTT	CASSQQSNQPQHF
.	TRBV5-1	.	TRBJ1-2	TGCGCCAGCAGCTTGGATAGGGGCTATGGCTACACCTTC	CASSLDRGYGYTF
.	TRBV28	TRBD1	TRBJ2-5	TGTGCCAGCAGTACTCTCGGACAGGCAAAAGAGACCCAGTACTTC	CASSTLGQAKETQYF
.	TRBV9	TRBD2	TRBJ2-1	TGTGCCAGCAGCGTCCAAGGACTAGCGGGGGGAAGCTCCTACAATGAGCAGTTCTTC	CASSVQGLAGGSSYNEQFF
.	TRBV28	TRBD1	TRBJ2-7	TGTGCCAGCAGTTTCCCGGGACAGGGAAAAAGGTCCTACGAGCAGTACTTC	CASSFPGQGKRSYEQYF
.	TRBV28	.	TRBJ1-1	TGTGCCAGCAGTTTAAGTGAACGGGTGAACACTGAAGCTTTCTTT	CASSLSERVNTEAFF
.	TRBV6-5	TRBD1	TRBJ2-4	TGTGCCAGCAGTCTTACAGGGGACAGTCTTCAGTACTTC	CASSLTGDSLQYF
.	TRBV27	.	TRBJ2-3	TGTGCCAGCAGATCCTCCGGGTATAGCACAGATACGCAGTATTTT	CASRSSGYSTDTQYF
.	TRBV4-1	TRBD1	TRBJ2-7	TGCGCCAGCAGCACAGGGGACACCTACGAGCAGTACTTC	CASSTGDTYEQYF
.	TRBV4-1	.	TRBJ1-2	TGCGCCAGCAGCGCTGGGTACAGCAACCAGAACTATGGCTACACCTTC	CASSAGYSNQNYGYTF
.	TRBV6-4	.	TRBJ1-2	TGTGCCAGCAGTGACTCGCGGGGTTACACCTTC	CASSDSRGYTF
.	TRBV13	.	TRBJ1-4	TGTGCCAGCAGCTTAGGCCGGCAGGGCGGAAATGAAAAACTGTTTTTT	CASSLGRQGGNEKLFF
.	TRBV11-2	TRBD2	TRBJ2-3	TGTGCCAGCAGCCTTCGGACTAGCGGGGCTAGCACAGATACGCAGTATTTT	CASSLRTSGASTDTQYF
few	TRBV7-9	.	TRBJ2-3	TGTGCCAGCAGCTCGGGACTTTTCACAGATACGCAGTATTTT	CASSSGLFTDTQYF
once	TRBV19	.	TRBJ2-7	TGTGCCAGTAGACCCAGGGGGCTGAGCGGGATGGACGAGCAGTACTTC	CASRPRGLSGMDEQYF
.	TRBV27	.	TRBJ2-5	TGTGCCAGCACCGCGGTGACCCAGTACTTC	CASTAVTQYF
.	TRBV4-1	.	TRBJ2-1	TGCGCCAGCAGCCAGGGCAGGGGGGATGAGCAGTTCTTC	CASSQGRGDEQFF
.	TRBV7-9	.	TRBJ1-2	TGTGCCAGCAGCTCAGACAGTCCCCGCTTTCGCGGCTACACCTTC	CASSSDSPRFRGYTF
.	TRBV2	.	TRBJ2-5	TGTGCCAGCAGTGAAGCAGGGGGTGAGGAGACCCAGTACTTC	CASSEAGGEETQYF
.	TRBV7-9	TRBD1	TRBJ2-7	TGTGCCAGCAGCCCCAGAGACAGGGGGGCTAGCTACGAGCAGTACTTC	CASSPRDRGASYEQYF
.	TRBV5-4	TRBD1	TRBJ2-7	TGTGCCAGCAGCAGCCGACAGGGGGCCTACGAGCAGTACTTC	CASSSRQGAYEQYF